This T cell receptor beta chain was obtained from a study of blood T cell repertoires in COVID-19. Study details: Nucleic acid was either cDNA or gDNA, and it came from T cells, B-cell-depleted T cells, or PBMCs.

V was pared by 8 bases and J by 4 bases, with 17 bases between. There are 14 residues in the CDR3. The germline CDR1 and CDR2 sequences are MNHEY and SMNVEV (reference sequence). Original processing notes: Estimated nucleated cell counts came from reference gene primer amplification. Sequencing used immunoSEQ multiplex PCR; TCRdb keeps in-frame clones, though not all of them. V and J calls and clone size are copied from that table; D and trimming were computed from the DNA. The table includes 70,000 or so clones, more than 75% detected once. This rearrangement joins TRBV27 to TRBJ2-5; TRBD1 is a possible D gene (6 bases). Sequenced input: peripheral blood. The TCR sequence derives from a human donor in a cohort sampled during active COVID-19. The CDR3 DNA sequence: TGTGCCAGCCGGGACAACTCGAGGGGAGAGACCCAGTACTTC. This gives the protein CASRDNSRGETQYF.